The 26 T cell receptor beta chains presented below share a single source sample, sequenced in a study of T cells in Graves' hyperthyroidism and ophthalmopathy. Researchers took RNA transcripts and amplified the TCR beta CDR3 regions from them. First-round RT-PCR targeting the TCR CDR3 was performed with the HTBI primer set. From the multiplex PCR reads, TCRdb called clonotypes with MiXCR, one entry per CDR3 protein. The sample contains about 550,000 distinct CDR3 sequences, less than 25% of which appear only once. The sequencing sample was made of blood. The source of these receptors is a man between 18 and 29 years old with Graves' hyperthyroidism.

This chain connects TRBV19 to TRBJ1-1; TRBD1 matches at 7 bases. The CDR3 loop spans 14 amino acids. The V gene end was trimmed by 8 bases and the J gene end by 3 bases; junction bases not matched to a gene: 9. The germline V gene has CDR1 LNHDA and CDR2 SQIVND (reference sequence). CDR3 sequence: CASGSQGRDTEAFF. The CDR3 bases are TGTGCCAGTGGATCACAGGGGCGTGACACTGAAGCTTTCTTT.

This clonotype was recorded at least ten times. The chain links TRBV28 to TRBJ2-2; the match to TRBD2 covers 8 bases. Trimming took 10 bases from V and 5 from J; bases not matched to a gene: 12. The CDR3 runs 15 residues. Germline lookup yields CDR1 MDHEN and CDR2 SYDVKM. As DNA, the CDR3 is TGTGCCACCTCGGGGGGGGCGTTTCGGACCGGGGAGCTGTTTTTT. This translates into CATSGGAFRTGELFF. Complete variable domain (other parts from reference TRBV28 and TRBJ2-2): DVKVTQSSRYLVKRTGEKVFLECVQDMDHENMFWYRQDPGLGLRLIYFSYDVKMKEKGDIPEGYSVSREKKERFSLILESASTNQTSMYLCATSGGAFRTGELFFGEGSRLTVL.

The chain recombines TRBV5-1 with TRBJ2-3; D uncertain. CDR3 length equals 13 residues. The germline V and J ends were trimmed by 0 bases and 7 bases, with 9 bases remaining between them. Germline CDR1 is SGHRS and CDR2 is YFSETQ. Written as DNA, the CDR3 is TGCGCCAGCAGCTTGGGATCGCCCTATACGCAGTATTTT. Translated, it gives CASSLGSPYTQYF.

This clonotype has ten or more counts. This sequence joins TRBV9 and TRBJ1-1, with 10 bases aligning to TRBD1. The ends lost 3 bases at V and 4 bases at J; junction bases unmatched: 6. The length of the CDR3 is 15 residues. Germline lookup yields CDR1 SGDLS and CDR2 YYNGEE. The CDR3 reads CASSDPGQGFTEAFF. The CDR3 nucleotides are TGTGCCAGCAGCGATCCGGGACAGGGGTTCACTGAAGCTTTCTTT.

This sequence joins TRBV28 and TRBJ1-6, with D perhaps matching TRBD1 (5 bases). CDR1 is MDHEN and CDR2 is SYDVKM in the germline V gene. This CDR3 region has 17 residues. Trimming removed 0 bases from V and 9 bases from J, with 18 bases in between. The CDR3 loop is CASSLWGEGVYISPLHF. The CDR3 coding sequence is TGTGCCAGCAGTTTATGGGGGGAGGGTGTGTACATTTCACCCCTCCACTTT.

Ten or more counts support this clonotype. One end of the junction is discordant with germline, which a read error may explain. The chain combines TRBV12-3 or TRBV12-4 with TRBJ2-4; tentatively, D is TRBD1 or TRBD2 (6 bases each). The CDR3 is 16 amino acids. The CDR3, as DNA: TGTGCCAGCAGTCCCAGGGGTGAACTAGCCAAAAACATTAAGTACTTC. Protein: CASSPRGELAKNIKYF.

This clonotype appeared a few times. The rearrangement uses TRBV6-5 and TRBJ1-1; 7 bases map to TRBD1. The CDR3 spans 15 residues. V trimming: 7 bases; J trimming: 5 bases; junction bases outside the gene matches: 13. CDR1 and CDR2 (germline): MNHEY, SVGAGI. CDR3 loop: CASILRNRGGTEAFF. CDR3 nucleotide sequence: TGTGCCAGCATACTCCGCAACAGGGGAGGTACTGAAGCTTTCTTT.

This clonotype was found many times. The V call is TRBV10-3, the J call TRBJ2-2; possible D gene TRBD2, 5 bases. V was cut by 3 bases and J by 0 bases, with 11 bases left in between. The CDR3 is 16 residues long. Germline V gene data show CDR1 as ENHRY and CDR2 as SYGVKD. CDR3 region: CAISDPAGANTGELFF. CDR3 nucleotide sequence: TGTGCCATCAGTGATCCGGCGGGCGCGAACACCGGGGAGCTGTTTTTT.

This clonotype was seen a few times. The chain has TRBV6-1 and TRBJ2-5; TRBD2 matches 7 bases. Trimming at V came to 2 bases and at J to 4 bases, leaving 4 bases not matched to a gene. The CDR3 covers 14 residues. Germline lookup yields CDR1 MNHNS and CDR2 SASEGT. This chain's CDR3 is CASSERREGETQYF. The CDR3 nucleotides read TGTGCCAGCAGTGAAAGAAGGGAGGGAGAGACCCAGTACTTC.

This clonotype has at least ten counts. The J gene is TRBJ1-2, the V gene TRBV4-1, with D tentatively TRBD1 (5 bases). Trimming took 2 bases from V and 0 from J, leaving 7 bases between them. CDR1 and CDR2 from the germline V gene are MGHRA and YSYEKL. The length of the CDR3 is 14 residues. This CDR3 is CASSQPGTNYGYTF. The CDR3, as DNA: TGCGCCAGCAGCCAACCAGGGACTAACTATGGCTACACCTTC.

Ten or more counts support this clonotype. The J gene is TRBJ1-2, the V gene TRBV19; D remains ambiguous. The V end lost 7 bases, the J end lost 4 bases, and 16 bases lay between the germline ends. Germline V gene lookup returns CDR1 LNHDA and CDR2 SQIVND (reference sequence). CDR3 length: 14 amino acids. This chain's CDR3 is CASNFGSATYGYTF. The CDR3 DNA follows: TGTGCCAGTAATTTCGGCTCTGCAACCTATGGCTACACCTTC.

This clonotype was recorded at least ten times. The chain combines TRBV2 with TRBJ2-7, with D hard to call. Trimming pared 4 bases from V and 6 bases from J, leaving 10 bases between. There are 12 residues in the CDR3. Germline V lookup: CDR1 SNHLY, CDR2 FYNNEI. The DNA of the CDR3 is TGTGCCAGCAGTGTCTCCGAGGCCGAGCAGTACTTC. As protein: CASSVSEAEQYF.

The chain has TRBV28 and TRBJ2-2; 7 bases fit TRBD1. J was trimmed by 0 bases and V by 6 bases; bases with no gene match: 4. The germline CDR1 and CDR2 sequences are MDHEN and SYDVKM. There are 15 residues in the CDR3. The CDR3 DNA reads as TGTGCCAGCAGGGCAGGGGGATCGAACACCGGGGAGCTGTTTTTT. It encodes CASRAGGSNTGELFF.

V gene TRBV6-2 or TRBV6-3 combines with J gene TRBJ1-5; maybe TRBD1 (5 bases). CDR1 MNHEY and CDR2 SVGEGT come from the germline V gene. V lost 7 bases and J lost 3, with 10 bases in between. CDR3 size: 13 residues. The CDR3 loop reads CASTRDPNQPQHF. The CDR3 DNA reads as TGTGCCAGCACCAGGGACCCCAATCAGCCCCAGCATTTT.

This clonotype was detected a few times. This chain uses TRBV5-1 with TRBJ2-7; 7 bases fit TRBD1. There are 15 residues in the CDR3. With 1 base clipped from V and 2 bases from J, the junction kept 6 bases outside the gene matches. Germline V gene sequence: CDR1 SGHRS, CDR2 YFSETQ. The CDR3 DNA reads TGCGCCAGCAGCTTGTCCCCGGGACAGACCTACGAGCAGTACTTC. It encodes CASSLSPGQTYEQYF.

The chain has TRBV15 and TRBJ2-5; D perhaps matches TRBD1 (6 bases). Germline-derived CDR1 and CDR2 are LNHNV and YYDKDF (reference sequence). Trimming pared 3 bases from V and 5 bases from J, leaving 19 bases between. The CDR3 length is 16 residues. CDR3 nucleotides: TGTGCCACCAGCAGCGATCACACAGGGTCCGGGGAGACCCAGTACTTC. This sequence encodes CATSSDHTGSGETQYF. Drawing the rest from reference TRBV15 and TRBJ2-5, the complete variable domain is DAMVIQNPRYQVTQFGKPVTLSCSQTLNHNVMYWYQQKSSQAPKLLFHYYDKDFNNEADTPDNFQSRRPNTSFCFLDIRSPGLGDTAMYLCATSSDHTGSGETQYFGPGTRLLVL.

This clonotype came up many times. This chain joins TRBV5-1 and TRBJ1-1; D is unresolved. The germline CDR1 and CDR2 sequences are SGHRS and YFSETQ. There are 15 residues in the CDR3. The ends were cut back, 1 base at V and 4 bases at J, with 14 bases in the middle. CDR3 region: CASSLQVGGGTEAFF. The CDR3 nucleotides read TGCGCCAGCAGCTTGCAGGTTGGAGGCGGCACTGAAGCTTTCTTT.

This chain links TRBV4-1 with TRBJ1-2; a possible D gene is TRBD1 (6 bases). Germline V gives CDR1 MGHRA, CDR2 YSYEKL. Trimming pared 1 base from V and 1 base from J, leaving 16 bases between. This CDR3 has 17 amino acids. The CDR3 DNA is TGCGCCAGCAGCCAAGTGGGGGGGCTACTCGATAACTATGGCTACACCTTC. Translating gives CASSQVGGLLDNYGYTF.

The V gene is TRBV15, the J gene TRBJ1-1; no clear D gene. V was trimmed by 1 base and J by 4 bases, leaving 7 bases between them. The length of the CDR3 is 13 residues. Per germline, CDR1 LNHNV and CDR2 YYDKDF (reference sequence). CDR3 nucleotide sequence: TGTGCCACCAGCAGAGGCCCTGCCACTGAAGCTTTCTTT. It yields the protein CATSRGPATEAFF.

This clonotype was counted many times. The V call is TRBV29-1, the J call TRBJ1-1, with D tentatively TRBD1 (5 bases). The ends were cut back, 8 bases at V and 5 bases at J, with 24 bases in the middle. CDR3 size: 15 residues. Looked up from germline, CDR1 is SQVTM and CDR2 is ANQGSEA. As DNA, the CDR3 is TGCAGCTTAATATCTGGGGCGGCTGGGGAGACTGAAGCTTTCTTT. As protein: CSLISGAAGETEAFF.

This clonotype was seen at least ten times. The CDR3 loop is CSVATAYEQYF. The DNA of the CDR3 is TGCAGCGTTGCGACAGCCTACGAGCAGTACTTC. The chain is built from TRBV29-1 and TRBJ2-7; weak D call: TRBD1 (5 bases). In germline, CDR1 is SQVTM, CDR2 ANQGSEA. With 4 bases removed from V and 2 bases from J, the gap between germline ends came to 6 bases. CDR3 length: 11 residues.

Ten or more counts support this clonotype. This CDR3 is CSVEESPVNTEAFF. CDR3 nucleotide sequence: TGCAGCGTTGAAGAGTCCCCCGTGAACACTGAAGCTTTCTTT. The chain carries TRBV29-1 and TRBJ1-1; D remains unclear. The V gene lost 0 bases and the J gene lost 0 bases, with 8 bases spanning the gap. Germline loops: CDR1 SQVTM, CDR2 ANQGSEA. The CDR3 has 14 amino acids.

This clonotype has a count of ten or more. V is TRBV20-1 and J is TRBJ2-7; a weak D match, TRBD1 (5 bases). V lost 2 bases, J lost 2 bases, and 19 bases lay in between. CDR1 DFQATT and CDR2 SNEGSKA come from the germline V gene (reference sequence). This CDR3 contains 16 residues. CDR3 amino acids: CSARNFQETEPYEQYF. For the CDR3, the DNA is TGCAGTGCTAGAAACTTTCAGGAGACAGAGCCCTACGAGCAGTACTTC.

This clonotype occurred many times. The chain combines TRBV24-1 with TRBJ1-2; D is undetermined. CDR1 is KGHDR, CDR2 SFDVKD, per germline. This CDR3 has 12 amino acids. The V end lost 4 bases, the J end lost 6 bases, and 8 bases lay between the germline ends. CDR3 coding DNA: TGTGCCACCAGTGACCCAGCCGATGGCTACACCTTC. It is translated as CATSDPADGYTF.

This clonotype was observed at least ten times. Written as DNA, the CDR3 is TGTGCCAGCAGTTACGATCCACCCGGGGAGCTGTTTTTT. Protein: CASSYDPPGELFF. The chain recombines TRBV6-5 with TRBJ2-2; D call uncertain. The germline gives CDR1 MNHEY, CDR2 SVGAGI. V was cut by 2 bases and J by 6 bases, with 7 bases left in between. The CDR3 totals 13 residues.

In this sample, this clonotype turned up many times. V usage is TRBV2 and J usage is TRBJ2-4, with a possible D match to TRBD1 (6 bases). Trimming stripped 4 bases from V and 9 bases from J, with 13 bases between. This CDR3 has 13 residues. CDR1 and CDR2 from the germline V gene are SNHLY and FYNNEI. DNA for the CDR3: TGTGCCAGCAGTGGGACGGGACAATCCATTCAGTACTTC. Residues: CASSGTGQSIQYF.